The entry below gives a single TCR beta chain sequence along with its context. Its matching antigen is unknown. The assay was run at survey level. Libraries were prepared by immunoSEQ multiplex PCR; TCRdb keeps only in-frame clonotypes and omits some of them. Altogether about 22,000 clones are present, around 69% being singletons, with the ten largest covering less than 20%. The data were taken from a study of pediatric ulcerative colitis. Whole-study findings and limits: Blood-rectal clonal overlap within each person was significantly higher in ulcerative colitis patients than controls. Clonal expansions reduced rectal repertoire diversity in acute severe colitis.

Rectal tissue came from one to two pinch biopsies taken at colonoscopy. The CDR3 sequence is 13 residues long. The V and J ends lost 0 bases and 9 bases respectively, with 7 bases between them. Germline lookup yields CDR1 SGHKS and CDR2 YYEKEE (reference sequence). This receptor was obtained from a boy younger than 18 with severe ulcerative colitis. Sequencing was performed on gut tissue. This chain uses TRBV5-5 with TRBJ1-6; D gene uncertain. The CDR3 reads CASSLEWGSPLHF. CDR3 bases: TGTGCCAGCAGCTTGGAGTGGGGTTCACCCCTCCACTTT.